What follows are 29 T cell receptor beta chains derived from one specimen sequenced in a study of vaccination and CD4 T cells after COVID-19. Treatment described: approximately nine-day PBMC culture with coronavirus spike peptide pools or control peptides (ViraFEST assay). Antigens for these TCRs are unknown. The Oncomine TCR Beta short-read assay was applied to DNA of cultured CD4+ T cells. Using its own MiXCR run on the PCR reads, TCRdb lists one record per CDR3 protein. The sample shows 15,000 to 20,000 distinct CDR3 sequences, about 40% of them seen only once. Material for sequencing was CD4+ T cells from blood, cultured in vitro. Source of these receptors: a human donor who had recovered from COVID-19.

This clonotype appeared a few times. Here the CDR3 reads CSAPTLGETQYF. CDR3 nucleotides: TGCAGTGCCCCAACCCTGGGGGAGACCCAGTACTTC. The chain combines TRBV20-1 with TRBJ2-5; the D is unclear. The CDR3 runs 12 residues. Germline CDR1 and CDR2: DFQATT and SNEGSKA (reference sequence). Trimming stripped 6 bases from V and 5 bases from J, with 13 bases between.

By share, this clonotype ranks as medium-sized. The V gene is TRBV20-1, the J gene TRBJ2-2; unclear D gene. CDR1 and CDR2 from the germline V gene are DFQATT and SNEGSKA (reference sequence). The CDR3 length is 13 residues. Trimming left V 5 bases short and J 7 bases short, with 14 bases between. The CDR3 sequence: CSARWGSSGELFF. CDR3 bases: TGCAGTGCTCGATGGGGTAGCAGCGGGGAGCTGTTTTTT.

The chain employs TRBV5-1 and TRBJ2-1; 11 nucleotides agree with TRBD2. The CDR3 is 16 residues long. The germline CDR1 and CDR2 sequences are SGHRS and YFSETQ. V lost 2 bases to trimming and J lost 1 base; unmatched junction nucleotides: 2. The CDR3: CASSLTSGRSYNEQFF. CDR3 coding DNA: TGCGCCAGCAGCTTAACTAGCGGGAGATCCTACAATGAGCAGTTCTTC.

This clonotype was counted between two and nine times. CDR3 residues: CATSDNLAGQHYNEQFF. The CDR3 DNA reads as TGTGCCACCAGTGATAACCTAGCGGGACAACACTACAATGAGCAGTTCTTC. This chain uses TRBV24-1 with TRBJ2-1, with 9 bases identical to TRBD2. This CDR3 has 17 amino acids. Per the germline V gene, CDR1 is KGHDR and CDR2 is SFDVKD. Trimming took 3 bases from V and 3 from J; bases not matched to a gene: 8.

This chain links TRBV24-1 with TRBJ2-6; D unclear. The V end lost 6 bases, the J end lost 0 bases, and 5 bases lay between the germline ends. This CDR3 has 14 residues. Germline V lookup: CDR1 KGHDR, CDR2 SFDVKD. CDR3 in DNA: TGTGCCACCAGTCCGGGCTCTGGGGCCAACGTCCTGACTTTC. Translation: CATSPGSGANVLTF.

The chain uses TRBV18 and TRBJ1-5, with D tentatively TRBD1 (6 bases). Trimming left V 3 bases short and J 1 base short, with 10 bases between. Per the germline V gene, CDR1 is KGHSH and CDR2 is LQKENI. The CDR3 covers 15 residues. CDR3 residues: CASSPIQGSNQPQHF. In nucleotides, the CDR3 is TGTGCCAGCTCACCGATACAGGGAAGCAATCAGCCCCAGCATTTT.

The chain employs TRBV15 and TRBJ2-6; D not resolved. The CDR3 contains 16 residues. Per germline, CDR1 LNHNV and CDR2 YYDKDF (reference sequence). V shed 1 base and J shed 2 bases, with 9 bases lying between them. Here the CDR3 DNA reads TGTGCCACCAGCAGAGGTTACAGCCCTGGGGCCAACGTCCTGACTTTC. Translation gives CATSRGYSPGANVLTF.

This chain joins TRBV21-1 and TRBJ2-1; TRBD1 is taken as the D call from the table, unchecked against the DNA. TRBV21-1 is recorded as a pseudogene. The CDR3 has 14 amino acids. CDR3 region: CASSKSLSGCEQFF. The DNA of the CDR3 is TGTGCCAGCAGCAAATCCCTGTCGGGCTGTGAGCAGTTCTTC.

V gene TRBV3-1 combines with J gene TRBJ2-5; the match to TRBD2 covers 8 bases. The V gene's germline CDR1 is LGHDT and CDR2 YNNKEL (reference sequence). Germline trimming cut 6 bases from V and 4 bases from J; bases unmatched to any gene: 7. This CDR3 spans 14 amino acids. In DNA, the CDR3 is TGTGCCAGCAGTGGGTACGGGGGGGGAGAGACCCAGTACTTC. Translated, it gives CASSGYGGGETQYF.

This clonotype was counted only a few times. This rearrangement joins TRBV27 to TRBJ2-4, with TRBD1 matching over 7 bases. V shed 4 bases and J 1 base; nucleotides not matched to a gene: 13. The CDR3 runs 18 residues. CDR1 and CDR2 from the germline V gene are MNHEY and SMNVEV (reference sequence). CDR3 protein: CASSSRPSTGTAKNIQYF. The CDR3 DNA reads TGTGCCAGCAGTTCCCGACCCTCGACAGGGACGGCCAAAAACATTCAGTACTTC.

The rearrangement joins TRBV6-2 or TRBV6-3 to TRBJ2-3; D call uncertain. This CDR3 is 12 amino acids long. Trimming took off 2 bases at V and 4 bases at J, with 4 bases between the two ends. Germline-derived CDR1 and CDR2 are MNHEY and SVGEGT. In DNA form, the CDR3 reads TGTGCCAGCAGTTACAATCCAGATACGCAGTATTTT. It yields the protein CASSYNPDTQYF.

The genes are TRBV12-3 or TRBV12-4 and TRBJ1-2; the D gene is possibly TRBD1 (5 bases). The CDR3 is 13 residues long. With 3 bases removed from V and 6 bases from J, the gap between germline ends came to 11 bases. CDR3 bases: TGTGCCAGCAGTTTCGCAGGGACGGATGGCTACACCTTC. It specifies CASSFAGTDGYTF.

The chain carries TRBV30 and TRBJ2-7; TRBD2 matches 13 bases. V dropped 2 bases and J dropped 4; count of bases not matched to a gene: 8. This CDR3 is 16 amino acids long. Germline CDR1 reads GTSNPN; CDR2 reads SVGIG (reference sequence). CDR3 in amino acids: CAWSPPRTSGRYEQYF. The DNA of the CDR3 is TGTGCCTGGAGTCCCCCGAGGACTAGCGGGAGATACGAGCAGTACTTC.

This clonotype has just a few counts. The chain combines TRBV20-1 with TRBJ1-6; no clear D. Germline CDR1 reads DFQATT; CDR2 reads SNEGSKA (reference sequence). The CDR3 spans 17 residues. Between the trimmed V and J ends, which lost 0 bases and 6 bases, there was a span of 18 bases. DNA for the CDR3: TGCAGTGCTAGAGATGGCTCAGCCGTCAGCCTTAATTCACCCCTCCACTTT. This codes for CSARDGSAVSLNSPLHF.

The chain couples TRBV5-1 to TRBJ1-1, with 8 bases fitting TRBD1. The CDR3 sequence is 15 residues long. CDR1 SGHRS and CDR2 YFSETQ come from the germline V gene. V dropped 4 bases and J dropped 4; count of bases not matched to a gene: 9. The CDR3 coding sequence is TGCGCCAGCAGCCTAAACCCACAGGGGGGCACTGAAGCTTTCTTT. Protein: CASSLNPQGGTEAFF.

The CDR3 region has the DNA TGTGCCAGCAGGGAACAGGGGAGCACCGGGGAGCTGTTTTTT. Amino acids: CASREQGSTGELFF. The genes are TRBV7-3 and TRBJ2-2, with 7 positions matching TRBD1. The V segment lost 6 bases and the J segment 4 bases; nucleotides outside the gene matches: 5. The CDR3 is 14 residues long. Per the germline V gene, CDR1 is SGHTA and CDR2 is FQGTGA. Complete variable domain (other parts from reference TRBV7-3 and TRBJ2-2): GAGVSQTPSNKVTEKGKYVELRCDPISGHTALYWYRQSLGQGPEFLIYFQGTGAADDSGLPNDRFFAVRPEGSVSTLKIQRTERGDSAVYLCASREQGSTGELFFGEGSRLTVL.

This clonotype turned up a few times. CDR3 residues: CASGRTSGVYEQFF. CDR3 bases: TGTGCCAGCGGGAGAACTAGCGGGGTATATGAGCAGTTCTTC. The chain uses TRBV6-2 or TRBV6-3 and TRBJ2-1; the match to TRBD2 covers 10 bases. V dropped 8 bases and J dropped 8; count of bases not matched to a gene: 9. This CDR3 has 14 amino acids. In germline, CDR1 is MNHEY, CDR2 SVGEGT.

This clonotype counts as medium-sized. The V call is TRBV6-1, the J call TRBJ1-5; 9 bases match TRBD1. This CDR3 region has 17 residues. CDR1 is MNHNS, CDR2 SASEGT, per germline. The V gene end was trimmed by 6 bases and the J gene end by 6 bases; junction bases not matched to a gene: 15. This chain's CDR3 is CASSGTFGTGFVQPQHF. The CDR3, as DNA: TGTGCCAGCAGCGGTACATTCGGGACAGGGTTCGTTCAGCCCCAGCATTTT.

The chain uses TRBV6-1 and TRBJ2-1; D perhaps matches TRBD2 (5 bases). The germline CDR1 and CDR2 sequences are MNHNS and SASEGT. This CDR3 comprises 14 residues. V was shortened by 7 bases and J by 2 bases, with 12 bases between the two germline ends. In nucleotides, the CDR3 is TGTGCCAGCATAGTTGGGAGAACCTACAATGAGCAGTTCTTC. It encodes CASIVGRTYNEQFF.

This clonotype came up a few times. This chain links TRBV20-1 with TRBJ1-5, with TRBD1 matching over 8 bases. The trim removed 6 bases at V and 2 bases at J, leaving 9 bases unmatched. The germline V gene encodes CDR1 DFQATT and CDR2 SNEGSKA (reference sequence). The CDR3 runs to 15 residues. The CDR3 nucleotides are TGCAGTGCCATTACAGGGGGGGGAGGCAATCAGCCCCAGCATTTT. Residues: CSAITGGGGNQPQHF.

This clonotype has only a few counts. The chain recombines TRBV11-3 with TRBJ2-7, with D perhaps matching TRBD2 (5 bases). In germline, CDR1 is SGHNT, CDR2 YENEEA. Trimming left V 5 bases short and J 6 bases short, with 14 bases between. The CDR3 covers 13 residues. CDR3: CASSPRGRAEQYF. CDR3 in DNA: TGTGCCAGCAGCCCCCGGGGTAGGGCCGAGCAGTACTTC.

This clonotype counts as medium-sized. The V gene is TRBV6-2 or TRBV6-3, the J gene TRBJ1-2; D gene uncertain. Germline lookup yields CDR1 MNHEY and CDR2 SVGEGT. Trimming stripped 6 bases from V and 6 bases from J, with 20 bases between. The CDR3 runs 15 residues. The CDR3 DNA reads as TGTGCCAGCAGCACCATCCGGGATCCAGCCAATGGCTACACCTTC. This sequence encodes CASSTIRDPANGYTF.

The V call is TRBV2, the J call TRBJ2-2, with a possible D match to TRBD1 (5 bases). Per germline, CDR1 SNHLY and CDR2 FYNNEI. Trimming removed 2 bases at V and 5 bases at J, with 15 bases between. The length of the CDR3 is 16 residues. The CDR3: CASSESGFRKTGELFF. The CDR3 nucleotides are TGTGCCAGCAGTGAATCAGGGTTTAGGAAGACCGGGGAGCTGTTTTTT.

This clonotype was counted a few times. The chain joins TRBV15 to TRBJ2-7; 13 bases map to TRBD2. This CDR3 is built from 17 residues. CDR1 LNHNV and CDR2 YYDKDF come from the germline V gene (reference sequence). With 1 base clipped from V and 3 bases from J, the junction kept 6 bases outside the gene matches. The CDR3 DNA follows: TGTGCCACCAGCAGAGGGGGGACTAGCGGGACCCTCTACGAGCAGTACTTC. Its translation is CATSRGGTSGTLYEQYF.

This clonotype was seen a few times. The chain is built from TRBV29-1 and TRBJ1-1; TRBD1 might be the D (5 bases). V lost 4 bases and J 3 bases, leaving 12 bases between the germline ends. This CDR3 contains 13 residues. CDR1 is SQVTM and CDR2 is ANQGSEA in the germline V gene. Here the CDR3 DNA reads TGCAGCGTTGCTACGGGGACGGACACTGAAGCTTTCTTT. Protein sequence: CSVATGTDTEAFF.

The CDR3 region has the DNA TGTGCCAGCTCGCAGGACGTGGAGACCCAGTACTTC. Its translation: CASSQDVETQYF. The rearrangement joins TRBV11-2 to TRBJ2-5; no firm D call. V lost 8 bases and J 5 bases, leaving 12 bases between the germline ends. This CDR3 is built from 12 residues. Germline V lookup: CDR1 SGHAT, CDR2 FQNNGV. Looking up the rest from reference TRBV11-2 and TRBJ2-5 gives the full variable domain: EAGVAQSPRYKIIEKRQSVAFWCNPISGHATLYWYQQILGQGPKLLIQFQNNGVVDDSQLPKDRFSAERLKGVDSTLKIQPAKLEDSAVYLCASSQDVETQYFGPGTRLLVL.

As regards this clonotype: A read error may account for a junction end that differs from germline. V usage is TRBV2 and J usage is TRBJ2-2, with D possibly matching TRBD1 (5 bases). The CDR3 spans 14 residues. The V gene's germline CDR1 is SNHLY and CDR2 FYNNEI. The CDR3 reads CASSDDRHTGELFF. CDR3 sequence (DNA): TGTGCCAGCAGCGACGACAGACATACCGGCGAGCTGTTTTTT.

The chain uses TRBV20-1 and TRBJ1-1; 9 positions match TRBD1. V lost 7 bases and J lost 6; bases outside the gene matches: 9. CDR3 length: 13 amino acids. Per the germline V gene, CDR1 is DFQATT and CDR2 is SNEGSKA (reference sequence). CDR3 residues: CSEAGTGTAEAFF. CDR3 nucleotide sequence: TGCAGTGAAGCCGGGACAGGGACTGCTGAAGCTTTCTTT.

This chain links TRBV20-1 with TRBJ2-7, with D possibly being TRBD1 (6 bases). This CDR3 has 15 residues. CDR1 DFQATT and CDR2 SNEGSKA come from the germline V gene (reference sequence). V lost 1 base and J 7 bases, leaving 20 bases between the germline ends. The CDR3 bases are TGCAGTGCTAGAGTAACAGGGTTCCGAGGCAGGGAGCAGTACTTC. Its protein product is CSARVTGFRGREQYF.